This T cell receptor (beta chain) stems from a study of preoperative IRX-2 immunotherapy in early breast cancer. Repertoires were generated with immunoSEQ multiplex PCR, while TCRdb's copy carries only in-frame clones and drops some. Of about 23,000 clones in the sample, 75% to 90% were seen once. This sample's treatment: preoperative locoregional IRX-2 cytokine immunotherapy. V lost 5 bases and J 2 bases, leaving 15 bases between the germline ends. Germline V CDR1 and CDR2: SGHKS, YYEKEE (reference sequence). The CDR3 has 15 amino acids. Sequenced here: tumor tissue, sampled after IRX-2 immunotherapy. This sequence was found in a human donor with breast cancer. The V call is TRBV5-5, the J call TRBJ2-3; perhaps TRBD2 as D (6 bases). The CDR3 DNA sequence: TGTGCCAGCAGATTAGGGACTCAAAACACAGATACGCAGTATTTT. Translated, it gives CASRLGTQNTDTQYF.